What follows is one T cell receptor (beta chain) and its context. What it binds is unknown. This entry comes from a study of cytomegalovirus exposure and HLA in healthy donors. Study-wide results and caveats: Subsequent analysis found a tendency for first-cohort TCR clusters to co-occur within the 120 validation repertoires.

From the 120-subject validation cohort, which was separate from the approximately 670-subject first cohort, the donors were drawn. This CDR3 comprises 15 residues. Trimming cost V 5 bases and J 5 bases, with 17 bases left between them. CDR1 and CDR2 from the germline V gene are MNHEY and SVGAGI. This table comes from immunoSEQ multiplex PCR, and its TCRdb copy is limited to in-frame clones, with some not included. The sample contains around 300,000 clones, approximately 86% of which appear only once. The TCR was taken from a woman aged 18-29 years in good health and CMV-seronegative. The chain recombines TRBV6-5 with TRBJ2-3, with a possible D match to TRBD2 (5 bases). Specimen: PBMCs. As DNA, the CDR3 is TGTGCCAGCAGTCCTACCCCCGGGAATCTAGATACGCAGTATTTT. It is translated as CASSPTPGNLDTQYF.